The 11 T cell receptor beta chains below all came from one sample that was sequenced in a study of immune characterization of retroperitoneal liposarcoma. MiXCR was run by TCRdb on the PCR reads, yielding one entry per CDR3 protein. The sample lists approximately 11,000 distinct CDR3 sequences, about 50% occurring once. The sample taken for sequencing was tumor tissue. The receptor source for this set is a female donor with retroperitoneal liposarcoma.

This chain connects TRBV7-4 to TRBJ2-1; TRBD1 or TRBD2 may be the D gene (6 bases each). Deletions cut 5 bases from V and 3 bases from J, with 17 bases between. Germline CDR1 and CDR2: SGHVT and SQSDAQ. The CDR3 consists of 16 residues. DNA for the CDR3: TGTGCCAGCAGCCCGAACGGGGGCAATTACTACAATGAGCAGTTCTTC. Translating it yields CASSPNGGNYYNEQFF.

The CDR3 protein is CGSGSSLGGSYNEQFF. In DNA, the CDR3 is TGTGGTAGCGGGAGTTCTTTGGGGGGCTCCTACAATGAGCAGTTCTTC. This sequence joins TRBV27 and TRBJ2-1; TRBD2 agrees at 9 bases. The CDR3 spans 16 residues. Germline values: CDR1 MNHEY, CDR2 SMNVEV (reference sequence).

The CDR3 loop is CASTPGAVKNEQFF. DNA of the CDR3: TGTGCCAGCACCCCTGGAGCCGTAAAAAATGAGCAGTTCTTC. The chain employs TRBV28 and TRBJ2-1; D is uncertain. The V gene lost 7 bases and the J gene lost 7 bases, with 17 bases spanning the gap. The germline gives CDR1 MDHEN, CDR2 SYDVKM. This CDR3 contains 14 residues.

V gene TRBV6-8 combines with J gene TRBJ2-5; D unresolved. The DNA end is more similar to TRBJ2-1, so the J call may be wrong. The CDR3 is made up of 15 amino acids. Germline V gene data show CDR1 as MNHGY and CDR2 as SAAAGT. This CDR3 is CASSYSWQVSYEQFF. CDR3 coding DNA: TGTGCCAGCAGTTACTCGTGGCAGGTATCTTACGAGCAGTTCTTC.

A note on this clonotype: One end of the junction does not line up with germline, which may come from a read error. This chain connects TRBV7-2 to TRBJ2-2, with 8 bases fitting TRBD2. The germline V gene encodes CDR1 SGHTA and CDR2 FQGNSA. The CDR3 has 13 amino acids. The CDR3 DNA reads as TGTGCCAGCAGCTTCGGGGGGGGGGGGGGGCTGTTTTTT. It codes for CASSFGGGGGLFF.

This clonotype was found a few times. V usage is TRBV6-1 and J usage is TRBJ2-2, with D hard to call. Germline V CDR1 and CDR2: MNHNS, SASEGT. Trimming shortened V by 5 bases and J by 6 bases, and 7 bases separated the two germline ends. The CDR3 contains 12 residues. The CDR3 loop reads CASSYLAGELFF. The CDR3 DNA is TGTGCCAGCAGTTATCTAGCCGGGGAGCTGTTTTTT.

A word on this clonotype: In this CDR3 the conserved last residue, phenylalanine or tryptophan, is missing, so a read error is likely. The chain recombines TRBV27 with TRBJ2-1; 8 nucleotides line up with TRBD2. The end of the DNA aligns better with TRBJ2-7, so the J call may be wrong. The CDR3 length is 14 residues. Germline V CDR1 and CDR2: MNHEY, SMNVEV (reference sequence). The CDR3: CASSKTSGSYEQYS. The CDR3 nucleotides are TGTGCCAGCAGTAAAACTAGCGGATCCTACGAGCAGTACTCC.

This clonotype has only a few counts. The DNA for the CDR3 is TGTGCCAGCAGTGAAATTCGAGGGGATGGCTACACCTTC. Translating it yields CASSEIRGDGYTF. The chain recombines TRBV6-1 with TRBJ1-2; TRBD1 is a possible D gene (5 bases). The germline V gene has CDR1 MNHNS and CDR2 SASEGT. Trimming removed 2 bases from V and 6 bases from J, with 10 bases in between. There are 13 residues in the CDR3.

The CDR3 loop reads CASSAGTGLYTEAFF. CDR3 sequence (DNA): TGTGCCAGCAGTGCGGGGACAGGATTGTACACTGAAGCTTTCTTT. V gene TRBV6-4 combines with J gene TRBJ1-1, with TRBD1 matching 8 bases. V was pared by 4 bases and J by 3 bases, with 7 bases of the junction left unmatched. This CDR3 has 15 amino acids. The germline CDR1 and CDR2 sequences are MRHNA and SNTAGT.

In its sample, this clonotype was seen many times. The genes are TRBV7-6 and TRBJ2-1, with unresolved D. Judging by the DNA end, TRBJ2-7 fits better; the J call may be wrong. The CDR3 runs to 15 residues. Germline V gene lookup returns CDR1 SGHVS and CDR2 FNYEAQ. This CDR3 reads CASSPTSPGPSEQYF. In DNA form, the CDR3 reads TGTGCCAGCAGCCCCACCTCTCCCGGGCCTAGCGAGCAGTACTTC.

Comment on this clonotype: Lacking the conserved final phenylalanine or tryptophan, this CDR3 likely reflects a read error. Because the CDR3's place on the DNA is in doubt, the DNA is left out and the CDR3 is given as listed by TCRdb. The chain uses TRBV5-6 and TRBJ2-5. Per germline, CDR1 SGHDT and CDR2 YYEEEE. A total of 12 residues make up the CDR3, ends included. The CDR3 loop is CLDFFFTFKKAH.